Below, 7 T cell receptor beta chains from the same sample are listed, as sequenced in a study of T-cell reconstitution after alpha-beta-depleted transplantation in children. It was with unique molecular identifiers that the TCRbeta library was prepared. TCRdb re-analysed the PCR reads in MiXCR, keeping a single row per CDR3 protein. The table has more than 500,000 distinct CDR3 sequences, 10% to 12% seen once; the top ten hold around 13%. Material: PBMCs, mostly from graft donor cells, obtained 180 days after TCRalphabeta/CD19-depleted stem cell transplant. These receptors came from a female patient aged 2-15 years who had a stem cell transplant for aplastic anemia, so the T cells may come from the graft donor.

This clonotype was seen a handful of times. The chain combines TRBV7-6 with TRBJ2-2, with 7 bases matching TRBD1. This CDR3 spans 16 amino acids. Germline CDR1 is SGHVS and CDR2 is FNYEAQ. Germline trimming cut 5 bases from V and 5 bases from J; bases unmatched to any gene: 11. The CDR3 coding sequence is TGTGCCAGCAGCCCCTCAACCAGGGGGTGGACCGGGGAGCTGTTTTTT. It translates to CASSPSTRGWTGELFF.

This clonotype has ten or more counts. The rearrangement joins TRBV6-1 to TRBJ2-1; the match to TRBD1 covers 10 bases. This CDR3 has 15 residues. Losses at the gene ends were 6 bases for V and 1 base for J; bases not matched to a gene: 3. CDR1 and CDR2 from the germline V gene are MNHNS and SASEGT. CDR3 amino acids: CASRRQGASYNEQFF. The DNA for the CDR3 is TGTGCCAGCAGGAGACAGGGGGCTTCCTACAATGAGCAGTTCTTC.

The chain has TRBV15 and TRBJ2-7, with a possible D match to TRBD1 (6 bases). The CDR3 has 15 amino acids. V lost 9 bases to trimming and J lost 6 bases, with 24 bases between them. The V gene's germline CDR1 is LNHNV and CDR2 YYDKDF (reference sequence). The CDR3 protein is CATTTGLLTGSEQYF. For the CDR3, the DNA is TGTGCCACTACTACCGGGCTACTTACAGGGTCCGAGCAGTACTTC.

The table lists this clonotype with many counts. The chain joins TRBV12-3 or TRBV12-4 to TRBJ2-1; the D is unclear. CDR3 length equals 12 residues. With 4 bases removed from V and 11 bases from J, the gap between germline ends came to 12 bases. The CDR3 region is CASSSNEDKQFF. In DNA, the CDR3 is TGTGCCAGCAGTTCCAACGAGGATAAGCAGTTCTTC.

In its sample, this clonotype was seen a few times. CDR3 in DNA: TGCAGTGCTAGATCCCGGGGCGGAACTGTACTCCCGAACACCGGGGAGCTGTTTTTT. It is translated as CSARSRGGTVLPNTGELFF. The chain has TRBV20-1 and TRBJ2-2, with D perhaps given as TRBD1 or TRBD2 (5 bases each). The V gene's germline CDR1 is DFQATT and CDR2 SNEGSKA (reference sequence). The CDR3 contains 19 residues. V was shortened by 2 bases and J by 0 bases, with 22 bases between the two germline ends.

The chain combines TRBV15 with TRBJ1-2; D is ambiguous. The germline V gene has CDR1 LNHNV and CDR2 YYDKDF (reference sequence). The V and J ends lost 0 bases and 3 bases respectively, with 11 bases between them. This CDR3 has 15 residues. In DNA form, the CDR3 reads TGTGCCACCAGCAGAGAGCCGTCGGGAGACTATGGCTACACCTTC. This translates into CATSREPSGDYGYTF.

The rearrangement joins TRBV27 to TRBJ2-7; tentative D call: TRBD1 (5 bases). Germline assignment: CDR1 MNHEY and CDR2 SMNVEV (reference sequence). V shed 7 bases and J shed 0 bases, with 13 bases lying between them. The CDR3 has 14 amino acids. CDR3 bases: TGTGCCAGCAAGTCGGGCGACAGCTCCTACGAGCAGTACTTC. Encoded protein: CASKSGDSSYEQYF.